This is a list of T cell receptor beta chains from one sample in a study of regulatory T cells in long-lasting Graves disease. TCRdb re-derived calls from the multiplex PCR reads in MiXCR, one entry per CDR3 protein. The table shows 350,000 to 500,000 distinct CDR3 sequences, with about 15% occurring only once. The same data also went into a second study, on T cells in Graves' hyperthyroidism and ophthalmopathy.

This specimen was peripheral blood mononuclear cells (PBMCs), taken at new diagnosis, from a patient treated with antithyroid drugs. Source of these receptors: a woman in her forties or fifties with Graves disease. The conserved cysteine and the conserved F or W are not part of the CDR3 here.

V | length | CDR3
TRBV5-4 | 13 | ASSLEGARNSPLH
TRBV6-2/TRBV6-3 | 13 | ASSSRDASYNEQF
TRBV7-3 | 13 | ASSLTGGTYNEQF
TRBV7-9 | 10 | ASSPRGLEQY
TRBV11-2 | 13 | ASSLVSGRTLEQF
TRBV29-1 | 9 | STETDYGYT
TRBV5-6 | 13 | ASSLATSGPYEQY
TRBV9 | 16 | ASSVGGEAGRITGELF
TRBV7-2 | 12 | ASSERQGWTEAF
TRBV6-1 | 12 | ASRGDQGSDAAF
TRBV27 | 13 | ASSWDGGITGELF
TRBV5-8 | 11 | ASRTLQTYEQY
TRBV3-1 | 14 | ASSQVVRSYNSPLH
TRBV6-5 | 13 | ASSYTGFSTDTQY
TRBV7-9 | 10 | ASRPQGDEQY
TRBV5-1 | 14 | ASSLQGRTSTDTQY